This T cell receptor (beta chain) was profiled in a study of neurological immune-mediated disorders. This clonotype was counted a few times. With 5 bases removed from V and 5 bases from J, the gap between germline ends came to 18 bases. Germline V CDR1 and CDR2: SGHAT, FQNNGV. This CDR3 comprises 16 residues. Using its own MiXCR run on the 5' RACE reads, TCRdb lists one record per CDR3 protein. The data contain 84,000 or so distinct CDR3 sequences, 10% of them singletons. The sequenced material came from PBMCs. This TCR came from a man in his forties or fifties in good health. The V and J genes are TRBV11-2 and TRBJ2-2; D is perhaps TRBD2 (7 bases). The CDR3 nucleotides read TGTGCCAGCAGCAGAAGGGACACCGGGAGGACCGGGGAGCTGTTTTTT. Encoded protein: CASSRRDTGRTGELFF.